This T cell receptor beta chain was recorded in a study of T cell responses to AZD1222 COVID-19 vaccine (dated by TCRdb to the early 2020s). Background for the entire study: A total of 233 trial participants underwent TCR sequencing, of whom about 200 received two doses of AZD1222 and around 25 received two doses of the MenACWY control vaccine. Enrollment into the trials was organized by age into subgroups of 18-55, 56-69 and 70-plus years, and those subgroups contained roughly 150, 30 and 60 TCR-sequenced participants, respectively.

V lost 6 bases and J lost 0 bases; the stretch between them is 11 bases long. Including cysteine and phenylalanine, the CDR3 has 14 amino acids. Here the CDR3 DNA is all that survives: 42 bases in frame from base 1. Sequences MNHEY (CDR1) and SVGAGI (CDR2) are obtained from the germline V gene. General findings and caveats noted by the study authors: Because no day 14 peak-response samples were available, repertoires were characterized only after the peak T cell response. Reportedly, almost half of the unique spike-specific TCRs recognized epitopes lying outside the regions that are mutated in the B.1.351 and B.1.1.7 variants. Conclusions about previously exposed vaccinees are limited because only six or seven AZD1222 recipients were SARS-CoV-2 seropositive at baseline. Vaccine-associated CD4 TCRs spanned the whole spike protein, with dominant responses in regions 160-218 and 743-854. The 56-69-year group was small, and its depth increase did not reach significance, likely because of low power. Most participants were white British and females outnumbered males, and the authors suggested that clonal diversity may have been underestimated. After two AZD1222 doses, both the breadth and the depth of spike-specific TCRs were significantly higher than at day 0 and than in MenACWY recipients.

The CDR3 regions of human TCRbeta chains were analyzed by immunosequencing. As for how the authors treated the data: Repertoire TCRs were matched against a reference library of SARS-CoV-2-specific TCRs generated with the MIRA antigen-specificity platform. Breadth meant the fraction of unique TCRs that were SARS-CoV-2-associated, whereas depth meant the fraction of total T cells that were SARS-CoV-2-associated. Using the MIRA data, each spike-specific TCR was mapped to the spike region that the TCR reacts to and placed in a CD4 or CD8 class. Log10-transformed breadth and depth values were compared by one-way ANOVA with Sidak's multiple comparisons tests. Held by TCRdb, this immuneACCESS table contains in-frame sequences only and omits some clones. Under half of the omission traces to an unresolved V gene where checked; the cause of the rest is unknown. The V and J calls and the clone size are those of that table, but D and trimming were determined from the DNA. The sample table holds about 130,000 clones, of which 91% were seen once. The top ten clones comprise under 2% of the sample.

The time point label for this specimen denotes: about 28 days (+/-7) after the second vaccine dose. AZD1222 recipients whose second dose came at about 4 weeks and those whose second dose came at about 12 weeks were combined into one group, since spike-specific TCR depth and breadth did not differ between the two schedules. Vaccinee samples came from UK trials COV001 and COV002, including a single-blind randomized controlled phase 2/3 trial of AZD1222 (ChAdOx1 nCoV-19) in healthy adults. Trial participant PBMC samples were collected at day 0 and day 28 after the second dose for TCRbeta chain sequencing. A note on this clone: The antigen it recognizes is unknown. Within one base of it there is no much larger clone, and no base qualities were kept.

This material consisted of peripheral blood, taken 28 days after the second AZD1222 dose. This chain is built from TRBV6-5 and TRBJ1-2, and the D gene may be TRBD1, 5 bases matching. The sequence was obtained from an adult who received the AZD1222 COVID-19 vaccine. The bases are TGTGCCAGCAGGGGGACGGCACCTAACTATGGCTACACCTTC. The translation is CASRGTAPNYGYTF.